Shown below are 13 T cell receptor beta chains from a single sample sequenced in a study of cytomegalovirus exposure and HLA in healthy donors. The PCR contained 60 Vbeta and 13 Jbeta primers. Assay used: immunoSEQ multiplex PCR; TCRdb lists only in-frame clones, some missing. The table has just over 95,000 clones, approximately 81% seen once; the top ten hold about 4%. The sample consisted of PBMCs. These TCRs come from a woman aged 40 to 49 in good health and CMV-seropositive.

The chain joins TRBV7-9 to TRBJ2-5; D ambiguous. CDR3 size: 15 residues. The V gene lost 0 bases and the J gene lost 0 bases, with 8 bases spanning the gap. CDR1 SEHNR and CDR2 FQNEAQ come from the germline V gene (reference sequence). In nucleotides, the CDR3 is TGTGCCAGCAGCTTAGCTTCCGCTAACCAAGAGACCCAGTACTTC. Translated: CASSLASANQETQYF.

A few counts support this clone. V and J are TRBV21-1 and TRBJ2-1; the table's D call of TRBD1 was not tested on the DNA. TRBV21-1 is noted as a pseudogene. This CDR3 is 17 amino acids long. CDR3 sequence: CASSKRRGQGIYNEQFF. CDR3 DNA: TGTGCCAGCAGCAAACGTAGGGGACAGGGGATCTACAATGAGCAGTTCTTC.

V usage is TRBV7-9 and J usage is TRBJ2-1; 13 nucleotides line up with TRBD2. V lost 2 bases to trimming and J lost 2 bases; unmatched junction nucleotides: 6. The CDR3 has 18 amino acids. Per the germline V gene, CDR1 is SEHNR and CDR2 is FQNEAQ (reference sequence). The CDR3 DNA reads as TGTGCCAGCAGCTTACCGACTAGCGGGAGGTTTACCTACAATGAGCAGTTCTTC. This translates into CASSLPTSGRFTYNEQFF.

The J gene is TRBJ2-1, the V gene TRBV28, with 10 bases identical to TRBD2. The CDR3 loop spans 16 amino acids. The V segment lost 2 bases and the J segment 9 bases; nucleotides outside the gene matches: 10. The germline gives CDR1 MDHEN, CDR2 SYDVKM. CDR3 DNA sequence: TGTGCCAGCAGTTTAGTCGGGACTAGCGCCCGGGGTGAGCAGTTCTTC. Its translation: CASSLVGTSARGEQFF. The whole variable domain, filled in from reference TRBV28 and TRBJ2-1, reads DVKVTQSSRYLVKRTGEKVFLECVQDMDHENMFWYRQDPGLGLRLIYFSYDVKMKEKGDIPEGYSVSREKKERFSLILESASTNQTSMYLCASSLVGTSARGEQFFGPGTRLTVL.

In nucleotides, the CDR3 is TGTGCCGTCGTTAGCGGGAGAGACAATGAGCAGTTCTTC. Its protein is CAVVSGRDNEQFF. This chain connects TRBV11-2 to TRBJ2-1; the match to TRBD2 covers 9 bases. In germline, CDR1 is SGHAT, CDR2 FQNNGV. V was clipped by 11 bases and J by 5 bases; unmatched bases: 7. There are 13 residues in the CDR3.

The rearrangement uses TRBV18 and TRBJ2-1, with D hard to call. The CDR3 length is 14 residues. The germline V gene encodes CDR1 KGHSH and CDR2 LQKENI. The V end lost 4 bases, the J end lost 0 bases, and 7 bases lay between the germline ends. CDR3: CASSRLSSYNEQFF. As DNA, the CDR3 is TGTGCCAGCTCACGTCTGAGCTCCTACAATGAGCAGTTCTTC.

In DNA, the CDR3 is TGCAGTGCTAGCGGGTGGTATGAGCAGTTCTTC. Amino acid sequence: CSASGWYEQFF. The chain is built from TRBV20-1 and TRBJ2-1; no clear D. Germline CDR1 reads DFQATT; CDR2 reads SNEGSKA (reference sequence). The ends were cut back, 3 bases at V and 8 bases at J, with 8 bases in the middle. CDR3 size: 11 residues.

The chain carries TRBV7-6 and TRBJ2-6; no clear D gene. CDR3 length: 14 residues. CDR1 is SGHVS and CDR2 is FNYEAQ in the germline V gene. V was pared by 5 bases and J by 0 bases, with 5 bases between. CDR3 in amino acids: CASSPSSGANVLTF. The CDR3 region has the DNA TGTGCCAGCAGCCCCAGCTCTGGGGCCAACGTCCTGACTTTC. Full variable domain (rest looked up from reference TRBV7-6 and TRBJ2-6): GAGVSQSPRYKVTKRGQDVALRCDPISGHVSLYWYRQALGQGPEFLTYFNYEAQQDKSGLPNDRFSAERPEGSISTLTIQRTEQRDSAMYRCASSPSSGANVLTFGAGSRLTVL.

The V and J genes are TRBV27 and TRBJ2-3, with D maybe TRBD1 (6 bases). Germline CDR1 MNHEY, CDR2 SMNVEV (reference sequence). V was clipped by 5 bases and J by 0 bases, with 24 bases between them. The CDR3 has 19 amino acids. The CDR3 DNA reads TGTGCCAGCAGTGGCCTGAGAATACAGGGTGGGTTTAGCACAGATACGCAGTATTTT. The encoded protein is CASSGLRIQGGFSTDTQYF.

The rearrangement links TRBV7-9 to TRBJ1-2, with D possibly matching TRBD1 (6 bases). The CDR3 runs to 12 residues. V was pared by 5 bases and J by 8 bases, with 12 bases between. The germline CDR1 and CDR2 sequences are SEHNR and FQNEAQ (reference sequence). The CDR3 is CASSAGQRGYTF. In DNA form, the CDR3 reads TGTGCCAGCAGCGCCGGACAGCGGGGCTACACCTTC. Based on the CDR3 plus reference TRBV7-9 and TRBJ1-2, the full variable domain is DTGVSQNPRHKITKRGQNVTFRCDPISEHNRLYWYRQTLGQGPEFLTYFQNEAQLEKSRLLSDRFSAERPKGSFSTLEIQRTEQGDSAMYLCASSAGQRGYTFGSGTRLTVV.

This clone showed up just a few times. V is TRBV25-1 and J is TRBJ1-5, with D tentatively TRBD1 (6 bases). Germline assignment: CDR1 MGHDK and CDR2 SYGVNS. Trimming took off 4 bases at V and 0 bases at J, with 16 bases between the two ends. This CDR3 has 17 amino acids. CDR3 amino acids: CASSGGGSSDSNQPQHF. CDR3 sequence (DNA): TGTGCCAGCAGTGGGGGGGGCAGTTCCGATAGCAATCAGCCCCAGCATTTT.

The chain employs TRBV18 and TRBJ2-7; TRBD1 matches 7 bases. The ends lost 6 bases at V and 2 bases at J; junction bases unmatched: 4. The length of the CDR3 is 13 residues. Germline V gene data show CDR1 as KGHSH and CDR2 as LQKENI. The CDR3 sequence: CASSYQGAYEQYF. CDR3 sequence (DNA): TGTGCCAGCTCCTACCAGGGGGCCTACGAGCAGTACTTC.

The V gene is TRBV4-2, the J gene TRBJ2-3; 7 nucleotides agree with TRBD2. The CDR3 is 15 amino acids. Germline-derived CDR1 and CDR2 are LGHNA and YNFKEQ. The junction had 5 bases not matched to a gene; V was cut back by 0 bases and J by 5 bases. DNA of the CDR3: TGTGCCAGCAGCCAAGACGCGGGAGCAATAGATACGCAGTATTTT. This translates into CASSQDAGAIDTQYF.